This passage covers 3 T cell receptor beta chains from one sample sequenced in a study of kidney transplant recipient with SARS-CoV-2 infection. Each CDR3 protein is one row after TCRdb ran MiXCR on the reads. This table holds approximately 240,000 distinct CDR3 sequences, under 35% found once. Sample: a blood sample, taken at baseline and between days 110 and 120 from a kidney transplant recipient. These receptors were collected from a male patient between 25 and 40 years old who had COVID-19 and was a kidney transplant recipient. Some T cells may arise from the graft donor.

The sample holds many counts of this clonotype. The CDR3 region is CASSLSLLYEQYF. Here the CDR3 DNA reads TGTGCCAGTAGTTTAAGCCTTCTCTACGAGCAGTACTTC. The V gene is TRBV19, the J gene TRBJ2-7; D ambiguous. V was shortened by 5 bases and J by 3 bases, with 11 bases between the two germline ends. CDR3 size: 13 residues. From germline, CDR1 is LNHDA and CDR2 SQIVND (reference sequence). The full variable domain, in which reference TRBV19 and TRBJ2-7 provide the parts outside the CDR3, is DGGITQSPKYLFRKEGQNVTLSCEQNLNHDAMYWYRQDPGQGLRLIYYSQIVNDFQKGDIAEGYSVSREKKESFPLTVTSAQKNPTAFYLCASSLSLLYEQYFGPGTRLTVT.

Worth noting for this clonotype: The final CDR3 position lacks the conserved phenylalanine or tryptophan, pointing to a likely read error. J is TRBJ1-5 and V is TRBV6-1; D gene unclear. The CDR3 covers 15 residues. Trimming removed 1 base at V and 0 bases at J, with 7 bases between. Germline lookup yields CDR1 MNHNS and CDR2 SASEGT. The CDR3 reads CASSEVPDSNQPQHC. CDR3 nucleotide sequence: TGTGCCAGCAGTGAAGTACCAGATAGCAATCAGCCCCAGCATTGT.

About this clonotype itself: This could be a read error, since a much larger clone is one nucleotide away. This sequence joins TRBV30 and TRBJ2-3; D remains unclear. Trimming took 5 bases from V and 8 from J, leaving 14 bases between them. CDR1 and CDR2 (germline): GTSNPN, SVGIG (reference sequence). The CDR3 has 12 amino acids. DNA of the CDR3: TGTGCCTGGGCTGAAATAGCAGGTACGCAGTATTTT. Encoded protein: CAWAEIAGTQYF.